These T cell receptor beta chains were read from a single sample in a study of PD-L1 blockade in urothelial cancer. Here immunoSEQ multiplex PCR was the method, and the copy in TCRdb shows in-frame clones only, minus some. The repertoire consists of fewer than 75,000 clones, with around four fifths occurring once and the leading ten covering roughly 4.5%. Sequencing used PBMCs, obtained around atezolizumab (anti-PD-L1) treatment. All receptors come from a man aged 65 to 85 with urothelial cancer. CDR3s include the opening cysteine and the closing phenylalanine or tryptophan. The D gene is left open where the match is weak. Size is stated for part of the rows, as once, few or many counts, or as a class when the clone is expanded.

CASSVDRASYEQYF	TGTGCCAGCAGTGTAGACAGGGCCTCCTACGAGCAGTACTTC	NA	TRBV2	TRBJ2-7	TRBD1
CASSYRGLAWYEQYF	TGTGCCAGCAGTTACCGCGGACTAGCGTGGTACGAGCAGTACTTC	NA	TRBV6-6	TRBJ2-7	TRBD2
CASSRDRGYEQYF	TGCGCCAGCAGCAGGGATCGGGGCTACGAGCAGTACTTC	NA	TRBV5-1	TRBJ2-7	NA
CASSFGSIAKNIQYF	TGTGCCAGCAGCTTCGGGTCCATAGCCAAAAACATTCAGTACTTC	NA	TRBV7-8	TRBJ2-4	NA
CASSRLGDSVNEQFF	TGTGCCAGCAGCCGGTTAGGGGATTCGGTGAATGAGCAGTTCTTC	NA	TRBV6-5	TRBJ2-1	NA
CASRSNGQGVAGYTF	TGTGCAAGTCGCTCTAACGGGCAGGGGGTTGCTGGCTACACCTTC	NA	TRBV12-2	TRBJ1-2	NA
CASSAGTGGFGYTF	TGTGCCAGCAGCGCGGGGACAGGGGGCTTTGGCTACACCTTC	few	TRBV7-2	TRBJ1-2	TRBD1
CASSLAGTGGVYEQYF	TGTGCCAGCAGCTTAGCGGGAACAGGGGGGGTCTACGAGCAGTACTTC	NA	TRBV7-2	TRBJ2-7	NA
CASLRDRVPNTEAFF	TGTGCCAGTCTCCGGGACAGGGTACCCAACACTGAAGCTTTCTTT	NA	TRBV6-1	TRBJ1-1	TRBD1
CATHGLGGSLGEQFF	TGTGCCACCCACGGCCTGGGGGGGTCCTTAGGTGAGCAGTTCTTC	NA	TRBV27	TRBJ2-1	TRBD2
CASSQASGAKNIQYF	TGCGCCAGCAGCCAAGCTTCGGGGGCCAAAAACATTCAGTACTTC	NA	TRBV4-1	TRBJ2-4	NA
CASRDDPFDRTEAFF	TGCGCCAGCAGGGATGACCCGTTCGACAGGACTGAAGCTTTCTTT	NA	TRBV10-2	TRBJ1-1	NA
CASSIVGSGIFSYNEQFF	TGTGCCAGTAGTATAGTTGGTAGCGGAATATTCTCCTACAATGAGCAGTTCTTC	NA	TRBV19	TRBJ2-1	NA
CASSTGQGGTYEQYF	TGTGCCAGTAGTACCGGACAGGGTGGCACTTACGAGCAGTACTTC	NA	TRBV19	TRBJ2-7	TRBD1
CSVPPGTSIHEQFF	TGCAGCGTCCCGCCCGGGACTAGCATACATGAGCAGTTCTTC	NA	TRBV29-1	TRBJ2-1	TRBD2
CASSVRSGLANTYEQYF	TGTGCCAGCAGCGTACGATCGGGACTAGCGAACACCTACGAGCAGTACTTC	once	TRBV7-9	TRBJ2-7	TRBD2
CASSPRGSYNEQFF	TGTGCCAGCAGCCCCAGGGGTTCCTACAATGAGCAGTTCTTC	NA	TRBV5-6	TRBJ2-1	NA
CASSDNRGTSVVNEQFF	TGTGCCAGCAGTGATAATCGTGGGACTAGTGTGGTCAATGAGCAGTTCTTC	NA	TRBV2	TRBJ2-1	TRBD2
CASSLGLAGCQETQYF	TGCGCCAGCAGCTTGGGACTAGCGGGGTGCCAAGAGACCCAGTACTTC	NA	TRBV5-1	TRBJ2-5	TRBD2
CASTPRLGQGGYTEAFF	TGTGCCAGCACCCCCCGGTTGGGGCAGGGTGGGTACACTGAAGCTTTCTTT	NA	TRBV28	TRBJ1-1	NA
CASSRGGGTEAFF	TGTGCCAGCAGCCGGGGAGGGGGCACTGAAGCTTTCTTT	NA	TRBV27	TRBJ1-1	NA
CASSYFAKTEAFF	TGTGCCAGCAGTTATTTCGCGAAGACTGAAGCTTTCTTT	NA	TRBV28	TRBJ1-1	NA
CASSELGQGPDF	TGTGCCAGTAGTGAGCTGGGACAGGGCCCTGACTTC	NA	TRBV19	TRBJ2-7	TRBD1
CASSLEGGAETQYF	TGCGCCAGCAGCTTGGAAGGAGGCGCGGAGACCCAGTACTTC	NA	TRBV5-1	TRBJ2-5	NA
CASSLSENQPQHF	TGTGCCAGCAGTTTAAGCGAGAATCAGCCCCAGCATTTT	NA	TRBV27	TRBJ1-5	NA
CASRGTSGRTDTQYF	TGTGCCAGCAGAGGAACTAGCGGCCGCACAGATACGCAGTATTTT	NA	TRBV6-6	TRBJ2-3	TRBD2
CASSLTSGRVNEQFF	TGTGCCAGCAGCTTAACTAGCGGGAGAGTCAATGAGCAGTTCTTC	NA	TRBV7-3	TRBJ2-1	TRBD2
CATSREGGSSGNTIYF	TGTGCCACCAGCAGAGAGGGGGGGAGCTCTGGAAACACCATATATTTT	NA	TRBV15	TRBJ1-3	NA
CASSFTGVGDTQYF	TGTGCCAGCAGCTTTACAGGGGTGGGGGATACGCAGTATTTT	NA	TRBV7-9	TRBJ2-3	TRBD1
CASSPGTGYTYEQYF	TGTGCCAGCAGCCCAGGGACAGGGTACACCTACGAGCAGTACTTC	NA	TRBV9	TRBJ2-7	TRBD1
CASSEPGSYEQYF	TGCGCCAGCAGTGAACCGGGTTCCTACGAGCAGTACTTC	NA	TRBV10-1	TRBJ2-7	NA
CASSLLAGEADTQYF	TGTGCCAGCAGCCTACTAGCGGGAGAAGCAGATACGCAGTATTTT	NA	TRBV2	TRBJ2-3	TRBD2
CASSLGTTGTGDHNEQFF	TGTGCCAGCAGCTTAGGCACAACCGGGACAGGGGATCACAATGAGCAGTTCTTC	once	TRBV7-9	TRBJ2-1	TRBD1
CASSNTIGPYEQYF	TGTGCCAGTAGCAATACTATTGGCCCCTACGAGCAGTACTTC	NA	TRBV19	TRBJ2-7	NA
CASSSIRDNPYEQYF	TGTGCCAGCAGCTCCATCCGGGACAATCCCTACGAGCAGTACTTC	once	TRBV28	TRBJ2-7	NA
CASSLVRENHRVAEAFF	TGTGCCAGCAGCTTAGTTCGCGAGAACCACAGGGTCGCTGAAGCTTTCTTT	once	TRBV11-1	TRBJ1-1	NA
CASSPGGAGGFTDTQYF	TGTGCCAGCAGCCCCGGGGGGGCGGGTGGGTTCACAGATACGCAGTATTTT	NA	TRBV5-4	TRBJ2-3	TRBD2